Listed below are T cell receptor beta chains from one sample, sequenced in a study of control samples from healthy donors and cancer patients. TCRdb's copy holds only in-frame clones and misses some; the assay was immunoSEQ multiplex PCR. Of 150,000 to 200,000 clones listed, 90% are singletons. The sample consisted of blood. The source of these receptors is a woman in her forties or fifties in good health. Each CDR3 is given with its conserved first and last residue. The order of the fields is D gene, clone size, J gene, V gene, CDR3 DNA, CDR3 protein. A D gene is named only where the DNA matches it firmly. Size is omitted from some rows. Given values are once, few, many or a class for expanded clones.

D: TRBD1; size: .; J: TRBJ1-1; V: TRBV9; DNA: TGTGCCAGCAGCGTGGGAGGGACAGCCTCGCCCCCAGCTTTCTTT; CDR3: CASSVGGTASPPAFF
D: .; size: .; J: TRBJ1-1; V: TRBV5-1; DNA: TGCGCCAGCAGCCCGGTAGGCCAGGCTGCAGGGCCGAACACTGAAGCTTTCTTT; CDR3: CASSPVGQAAGPNTEAFF
D: .; size: .; J: TRBJ2-3; V: TRBV2; DNA: TGTGCCAGCAGTGGCGGAGTGGGAGACACAGATACGCAGTATTTT; CDR3: CASSGGVGDTDTQYF
D: .; size: .; J: TRBJ2-3; V: TRBV9; DNA: TGTGCCAGCAGCGCATGGGACTCTCTCACAGATACGCAGTATTTT; CDR3: CASSAWDSLTDTQYF
D: TRBD2; size: .; J: TRBJ2-1; V: TRBV3-1/TRBV3-2; DNA: TGTGCCAGCAGCCGTTCCGGACTAGCGGGAGACAATGAGCAGTTCTTC; CDR3: CASSRSGLAGDNEQFF
D: .; size: .; J: TRBJ1-2; V: TRBV28; DNA: TGTGCCAGCAGTTTATGGGCCAGGGAGGTCGGCTACACCTTC; CDR3: CASSLWAREVGYTF
D: TRBD2; size: .; J: TRBJ2-1; V: TRBV30; DNA: TGTGCCTGGGAATCGGGAGGGGGCAATGAGCAGTTCTTC; CDR3: CAWESGGGNEQFF
D: .; size: .; J: TRBJ2-3; V: TRBV5-1; DNA: TGCGCCAGCAGCTTGGGGCAGTCAGATACGCAGTATTTT; CDR3: CASSLGQSDTQYF
D: .; size: .; J: TRBJ1-1; V: TRBV6-4; DNA: TGTGCCAGCAGTGAGACTGCCAGGGGGAACACTGAAGCTTTCTTT; CDR3: CASSETARGNTEAFF
D: .; size: .; J: TRBJ2-5; V: TRBV10-3; DNA: TGTGCCATCAGTGGAGGGAGCGTAGAGCAAGAGACCCAGTACTTC; CDR3: CAISGGSVEQETQYF
D: TRBD1; size: .; J: TRBJ1-6; V: TRBV18; DNA: TGTGCCAGCTCCCCAAGATGGGACAGCAATTCACCCCTCCACTTT; CDR3: CASSPRWDSNSPLHF
D: TRBD1; size: .; J: TRBJ1-2; V: TRBV28; DNA: TGTGCCAGCAGCCCCCGACAGGGATCCTACACCTTC; CDR3: CASSPRQGSYTF
D: TRBD1; size: .; J: TRBJ1-5; V: TRBV7-2; DNA: TGTGCCAGCAGTCCAACAGGGGGTAGCAATCAGCCCCAGCATTTT; CDR3: CASSPTGGSNQPQHF
D: .; size: .; J: TRBJ2-1; V: TRBV9; DNA: TGTGCCAGCAGCGTAGCCGCTAACAATGAGCAGTTCTTC; CDR3: CASSVAANNEQFF
D: .; size: .; J: TRBJ2-3; V: TRBV28; DNA: TGTGCCAGCAAAATTGCTGCGAGATCGGGTACGCAGTATTTT; CDR3: CASKIAARSGTQYF
D: .; size: .; J: TRBJ1-2; V: TRBV7-2; DNA: TGTGCCAGCAGCTTAGTCGGGACCTTC; CDR3: CASSLVGTF
D: TRBD1; size: .; J: TRBJ1-5; V: TRBV29-1; DNA: TGCAGCGTTGGGGACAGAATCAATCAGCCCCAGCATTTT; CDR3: CSVGDRINQPQHF
D: .; size: .; J: TRBJ1-3; V: TRBV12-3/TRBV12-4; DNA: TGTGCCAGCAGTTTAGCGGGTGACAACACCATATATTTT; CDR3: CASSLAGDNTIYF
D: TRBD1; size: .; J: TRBJ1-2; V: TRBV28; DNA: TGTGCCAGCAACCCGGGGGGTACAGGGGCCCTAAGGGGCTACACCTTC; CDR3: CASNPGGTGALRGYTF
D: .; size: .; J: TRBJ2-7; V: TRBV9; DNA: TGTGCCAGCAGCGTAGATCCAGTAAGATGGGGCGGCGAGCAGTACTTC; CDR3: CASSVDPVRWGGEQYF
D: .; size: few; J: TRBJ1-5; V: TRBV4-1; DNA: TGCGCCAGCAGCCAAGGGGGAAAGAATCAGCCCCAGCATTTT; CDR3: CASSQGGKNQPQHF
D: .; size: .; J: TRBJ2-7; V: TRBV11-3; DNA: TGTGCCAGCAGCTTAGGTGGACTTTCCCCCTACGAGCAGTACTTC; CDR3: CASSLGGLSPYEQYF
D: TRBD2; size: .; J: TRBJ2-2; V: TRBV9; DNA: TGTGCCAGCAGCTTAACCCAGCGGGGGGCCTTCGGGGAGCTGTTTTTT; CDR3: CASSLTQRGAFGELFF
D: .; size: .; J: TRBJ2-3; V: TRBV6-2/TRBV6-3; DNA: TGTGCCAGCAGTTACTCGGGGGTAGATACGCAGTATTTT; CDR3: CASSYSGVDTQYF
D: .; size: .; J: TRBJ2-7; V: TRBV7-2; DNA: TGTGCCAGCAGGTCCGGGACTGCCTCCTACGAGCAGTACTTC; CDR3: CASRSGTASYEQYF
D: .; size: .; J: TRBJ2-2; V: TRBV4-1; DNA: TGCGCCAGCAGCCAAGAGGTCGGGGAGCTGTTTTTT; CDR3: CASSQEVGELFF
D: TRBD1; size: .; J: TRBJ2-1; V: TRBV7-9; DNA: TGTGCCAGCATCCCCTTTACAGGGGGACCCTACAATGAGCAGTTCTTC; CDR3: CASIPFTGGPYNEQFF
D: .; size: once; J: TRBJ1-3; V: TRBV9; DNA: TGTGCCAGCAGCGTACCAGGGGAAGGGAACACCATATATTTT; CDR3: CASSVPGEGNTIYF
D: .; size: .; J: TRBJ2-7; V: TRBV19; DNA: TGTGCCAGTAGTCTGATGACAAAGTCCTACGAGCAGTACTTC; CDR3: CASSLMTKSYEQYF
D: TRBD1; size: .; J: TRBJ1-2; V: TRBV18; DNA: TGTGCCAGCTCACCTCAGGGACAGGCGAACTATGGCTACACCTTC; CDR3: CASSPQGQANYGYTF
D: TRBD1; size: .; J: TRBJ1-2; V: TRBV10-3; DNA: TGTGCCATCAGCGACAGGGTAGGGAACTATGGCTACACCTTC; CDR3: CAISDRVGNYGYTF
D: TRBD1; size: .; J: TRBJ2-7; V: TRBV11-2; DNA: TGTGCCAGCAGCTCCCCAACGGCGGAGGGACAGGGGGTGCACGAGCAGTACTTC; CDR3: CASSSPTAEGQGVHEQYF
D: TRBD2; size: once; J: TRBJ2-2; V: TRBV6-5; DNA: TGTGCCAGCAGGCCAGGCGGGGGGAAAGGGGAGCTGTTTTTT; CDR3: CASRPGGGKGELFF
D: .; size: .; J: TRBJ2-7; V: TRBV4-3; DNA: TGCGCCAGCAGCCAGGAGACTAGTACGTCGCAGTACTTC; CDR3: CASSQETSTSQYF
D: .; size: .; J: TRBJ1-6; V: TRBV3-1/TRBV3-2; DNA: TGTGCCAGCAGCATAACGGATAATTCACCCCTCCACTTT; CDR3: CASSITDNSPLHF
D: TRBD2; size: .; J: TRBJ2-1; V: TRBV3-1/TRBV3-2; DNA: TGTGCCAGCAGCAAAATCTCGGGAATGCGGCGGGGGGGCTCCTACAATGAGCAGTTCTTC; CDR3: CASSKISGMRRGGSYNEQFF
D: TRBD2; size: .; J: TRBJ2-1; V: TRBV7-3; DNA: TGTGCCAGCAGCTTACTAGCGGGGGACCTCGCCTGGGACAATGAGCAGTTCTTC; CDR3: CASSLLAGDLAWDNEQFF
D: TRBD2; size: once; J: TRBJ2-1; V: TRBV11-2; DNA: TGTGCCAGCAGCTCCGAAGGACTAGCCACCCCGAAAGCGGAGTTCTTC; CDR3: CASSSEGLATPKAEFF
D: TRBD1; size: .; J: TRBJ2-7; V: TRBV6-5; DNA: TGTGCCAGCAGCTCGACAGGGGGAAAAATCTACGAGCAGTACTTC; CDR3: CASSSTGGKIYEQYF
D: TRBD2; size: .; J: TRBJ2-3; V: TRBV7-3; DNA: TGTGCCAGCAGCTTAACTAGCGGGTCTAGCACAGATACGCAGTATTTT; CDR3: CASSLTSGSSTDTQYF
D: .; size: once; J: TRBJ2-7; V: TRBV12-3/TRBV12-4; DNA: TGTGCCAGCACTAAGACGGACGGGTACGAGCAGTACTTC; CDR3: CASTKTDGYEQYF
D: .; size: .; J: TRBJ2-7; V: TRBV6-2/TRBV6-3; DNA: TGTGCCAGCAGCCTAAGCGAGGAGTCCTACGAGCAGTACTTC; CDR3: CASSLSEESYEQYF
D: .; size: .; J: TRBJ1-2; V: TRBV6-4; DNA: TGTGCCAGTCAGAGGGAGGTCGGAGACTATGGCTACACCTTC; CDR3: CASQREVGDYGYTF
D: .; size: .; J: TRBJ2-3; V: TRBV7-2; DNA: TGTGCCAGCAGCTTGGAGGGGTCCCAGCAGTATTTT; CDR3: CASSLEGSQQYF
D: .; size: .; J: TRBJ1-3; V: TRBV5-1; DNA: TGCGCCAGCAGCTTGGAGGGTCACGATGGAAACACCATATATTTT; CDR3: CASSLEGHDGNTIYF
D: TRBD1; size: .; J: TRBJ2-3; V: TRBV6-4; DNA: TGTGCCAGCAGTGGTGGGACAGGGTTTTCCGATACGCAGTATTTT; CDR3: CASSGGTGFSDTQYF
D: TRBD1; size: .; J: TRBJ1-5; V: TRBV7-2; DNA: TGTGCCAGCAGCCTCCAGGGGGGCCAGCCCCAGCATTTT; CDR3: CASSLQGGQPQHF
D: .; size: .; J: TRBJ2-1; V: TRBV2; DNA: TGTGCCAGCACCGGCTTGGTTGAGCAGTTCTTC; CDR3: CASTGLVEQFF
D: .; size: .; J: TRBJ2-5; V: TRBV28; DNA: TGTGCCAGCAGCCCGAGGGCCCTGGGTCAGTACTTC; CDR3: CASSPRALGQYF